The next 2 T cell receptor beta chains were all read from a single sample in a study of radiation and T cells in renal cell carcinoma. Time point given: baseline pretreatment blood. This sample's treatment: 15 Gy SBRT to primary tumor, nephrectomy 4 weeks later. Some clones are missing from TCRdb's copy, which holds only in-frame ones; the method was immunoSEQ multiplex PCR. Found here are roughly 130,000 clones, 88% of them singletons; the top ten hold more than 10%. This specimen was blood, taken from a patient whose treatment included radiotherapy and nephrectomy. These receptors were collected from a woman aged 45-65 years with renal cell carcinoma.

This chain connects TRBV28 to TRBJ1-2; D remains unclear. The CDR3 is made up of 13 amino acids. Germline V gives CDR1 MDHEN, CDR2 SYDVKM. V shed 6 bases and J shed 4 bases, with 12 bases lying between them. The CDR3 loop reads CASRSGGGYGYTF. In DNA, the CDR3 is TGTGCCAGCAGGTCTGGTGGAGGCTATGGCTACACCTTC.

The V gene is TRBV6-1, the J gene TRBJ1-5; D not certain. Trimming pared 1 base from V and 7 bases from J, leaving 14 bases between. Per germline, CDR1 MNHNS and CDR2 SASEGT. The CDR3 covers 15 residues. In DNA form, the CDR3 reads TGTGCCAGCAGTGAAGTGTGGAGGGTTGACCAGCCCCAGCATTTT. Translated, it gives CASSEVWRVDQPQHF.